This T cell receptor (beta chain) appears in the sequencing data of a study of cytomegalovirus exposure and HLA in healthy donors. On the study more broadly: Prior work identified more than 90 million unique TCR beta sequences in 150 million to 200 million T cells. Across 300 to 400 genotyped donors, 81% landed in the Caucasian-associated ancestry cluster.

Both 60 Vbeta primers and 13 Jbeta primers went into the PCR. Measured with immunoSEQ multiplex PCR; TCRdb has only the in-frame clones, and not every one. With some 39,000 clones in the sample, the ten largest clones hold over 3%. Germline V gene data show CDR1 as DFQATT and CDR2 as SNEGSKA (reference sequence). This CDR3 spans 11 amino acids. V was shortened by 3 bases and J by 14 bases, with 11 bases between the two germline ends. Study findings and constraints: Reportedly, diagnosis of cytomegalovirus status by the classifier showed high specificity and sensitivity.

A word on this clone: The antigen is undetermined.

Sequenced material: PBMCs. The receptor was derived from a woman aged 25 to 39 in good health and CMV-seropositive. This chain connects TRBV20-1 to TRBJ1-6; D is perhaps TRBD1 (6 bases). Here the CDR3 reads CSASRTGTLHF. CDR3 DNA sequence: TGCAGTGCTAGCCGTACAGGGACCCTCCACTTT.